Listed here are 23 T cell receptor beta chains from one sample, sequenced in a study of blood T cell repertoires in COVID-19. TCRdb's copy holds only in-frame clones and misses some; the assay was immunoSEQ multiplex PCR. The sample shows some 160,000 clones, roughly 85% of them seen only once. Input material: PBMCs or T cells enriched from blood (not recorded which). The receptors stem from a woman between 65 and 79 years old in a cohort exposed to, infected with or recovered from COVID-19 (not recorded which).

This clone was counted only a few times. The J gene is TRBJ2-7, the V gene TRBV6-5; D possibly corresponds to TRBD2 (6 bases). In germline, CDR1 is MNHEY, CDR2 SVGAGI. The CDR3 sequence is 15 residues long. V gave up 2 bases and J gave up 1 base, with 12 bases separating them. CDR3 sequence: CASSYGGSRSYEQYF. The CDR3, as DNA: TGTGCCAGCAGTTACGGGGGGTCCAGATCCTACGAGCAGTACTTC.

V usage is TRBV27 and J usage is TRBJ1-1; possible D gene TRBD1, 5 bases. Germline V gene lookup returns CDR1 MNHEY and CDR2 SMNVEV (reference sequence). With 5 bases removed from V and 4 bases from J, the gap between germline ends came to 20 bases. The CDR3 has 16 residues. In DNA form, the CDR3 reads TGTGCCAGCAGTCTTATTCCGCCCAGGGCTTTCACTGAAGCTTTCTTT. Amino acids: CASSLIPPRAFTEAFF.

The V and J genes are TRBV27 and TRBJ2-5; TRBD2 matches 11 bases. The germline CDR1 and CDR2 sequences are MNHEY and SMNVEV (reference sequence). The CDR3 is made up of 14 amino acids. V gave up 4 bases and J gave up 4 bases; unmatched junction bases: 2. The CDR3 region has the DNA TGTGCCAGCAGTTCAGGGACTAGCGGAGAGACCCAGTACTTC. Residues: CASSSGTSGETQYF.

This clone was detected only a few times. The junction does not match germline at one end; this may be a read error. The V call is TRBV10-3, the J call TRBJ2-1; no clear D gene. The germline V gene has CDR1 ENHRY and CDR2 SYGVKD. The CDR3 has 15 residues. The CDR3, as DNA: TGTGCCATCACTGAGGTACCGAGCTCCTACAATGAGCAGTTCTTC. It is translated as CAITEVPSSYNEQFF.

The rearrangement links TRBV5-1 to TRBJ1-1; 7 nucleotides agree with TRBD1. The trim removed 3 bases at V and 1 base at J, leaving 3 bases unmatched. CDR3 length: 14 residues. Germline V gene sequence: CDR1 SGHRS, CDR2 YFSETQ. Written as DNA, the CDR3 is TGCGCCAGCAGCTGGACAGGAACGAACACTGAAGCTTTCTTT. As protein: CASSWTGTNTEAFF. Full variable domain (missing parts from reference TRBV5-1 and TRBJ1-1): KAGVTQTPRYLIKTRGQQVTLSCSPISGHRSVSWYQQTPGQGLQFLFEYFSETQRNKGNFPGRFSGRQFSNSRSEMNVSTLELGDSALYLCASSWTGTNTEAFFGQGTRLTVV.

The chain carries TRBV5-4 and TRBJ2-3; a possible D gene is TRBD2 (6 bases). CDR3 length: 16 amino acids. The germline CDR1 and CDR2 sequences are SGHNT and YYREEE (reference sequence). Trimming pared 5 bases from V and 1 base from J, leaving 17 bases between. CDR3 residues: CASSRDAGRGTDTQYF. Written as DNA, the CDR3 is TGTGCCAGCAGTAGGGACGCCGGGAGAGGCACAGATACGCAGTATTTT.

The CDR3 DNA follows: TGTGCCAGCAGCTTAGGGGGGGTGCGGGGCTCCTACAATGAGCAGTTCTTC. Residues: CASSLGGVRGSYNEQFF. This chain uses TRBV7-2 with TRBJ2-1; tentative D call: TRBD2 (6 bases). CDR1 and CDR2 (germline): SGHTA, FQGNSA. This CDR3 contains 17 residues. V was trimmed by 1 base and J by 0 bases, leaving 13 bases between them.

V and J are TRBV19 and TRBJ1-5; 7 bases match TRBD1. Germline V gene sequence: CDR1 LNHDA, CDR2 SQIVND (reference sequence). The V and J ends lost 7 bases and 3 bases, in that order; junction bases with no gene match: 9. CDR3 length equals 15 residues. Here the CDR3 reads CASKHRDSVNQPQHF. The CDR3 DNA reads as TGTGCCAGTAAGCACCGGGACAGCGTCAATCAGCCCCAGCATTTT. The full variable domain, in which reference TRBV19 and TRBJ1-5 provide the parts outside the CDR3, is DGGITQSPKYLFRKEGQNVTLSCEQNLNHDAMYWYRQDPGQGLRLIYYSQIVNDFQKGDIAEGYSVSREKKESFPLTVTSAQKNPTAFYLCASKHRDSVNQPQHFGDGTRLSIL.

Regarding this clone: Other nucleotide sequences in the sample specify the same CDR3. This chain joins TRBV3-1 (or the pseudogene TRBV3-2) and TRBJ1-5, with D unresolved. V lost 2 bases to trimming and J lost 1 base, with 6 bases between them. Germline V CDR1 and CDR2: LGHDT, YNNKEL (reference sequence). The CDR3 contains 14 residues. This CDR3 is CASSQRGSNQPQHF. CDR3 nucleotide sequence: TGTGCCAGCAGCCAACGGGGAAGCAATCAGCCCCAGCATTTT.

The CDR3 nucleotides are TGTGCCAGCAGTTACGGGGACAGGGGGCCGGAGTTTCCTGGGTACGAGCAGTACTTC. This translates into CASSYGDRGPEFPGYEQYF. The chain carries TRBV6-2 or TRBV6-3 and TRBJ2-7; 12 bases line up with TRBD1. This CDR3 is built from 19 residues. Germline CDR1 MNHEY, CDR2 SVGEGT. V dropped 2 bases and J dropped 4; count of bases not matched to a gene: 15.

A few counts support this clone. The chain carries TRBV6-5 and TRBJ1-1, with TRBD1 as a possible D gene (5 bases). V dropped 5 bases and J dropped 0 bases, with 10 bases sitting between them. Germline V gives CDR1 MNHEY, CDR2 SVGAGI. The CDR3 is 14 residues long. The CDR3 DNA is TGTGCCAGCAGTCGACAGTTACTGAACACTGAAGCTTTCTTT. Amino acids: CASSRQLLNTEAFF.

This chain uses TRBV10-3 with TRBJ1-5, with D hard to call. The V and J ends lost 8 bases and 0 bases respectively, with 8 bases between them. Germline V gives CDR1 ENHRY, CDR2 SYGVKD. The CDR3 has 13 residues. CDR3 amino acids: CAIAENSNQPQHF. In DNA form, the CDR3 reads TGTGCCATCGCCGAGAATAGCAATCAGCCCCAGCATTTT.

The chain couples TRBV9 to TRBJ2-2; D perhaps matches TRBD2 (6 bases). This CDR3 has 14 amino acids. CDR1 is SGDLS and CDR2 is YYNGEE in the germline V gene. The V gene lost 6 bases and the J gene lost 0 bases, with 9 bases spanning the gap. This chain's CDR3 is CASTGVANTGELFF. The CDR3 DNA is TGTGCCAGCACGGGGGTAGCGAACACCGGGGAGCTGTTTTTT.

This chain uses TRBV9 with TRBJ2-5; tentative D call: TRBD1 (5 bases). Germline V gene lookup returns CDR1 SGDLS and CDR2 YYNGEE. CDR3 length: 15 amino acids. V lost 2 bases to trimming and J lost 5 bases, with 16 bases between them. The CDR3 loop reads CASSVQGGLTETQYF. The CDR3 coding sequence is TGTGCCAGCAGCGTTCAGGGTGGGCTAACGGAGACCCAGTACTTC.

Regarding this clone: Other DNA sequences from this sample encode an identical CDR3 as well. This sequence joins TRBV19 and TRBJ1-2; 11 nucleotides agree with TRBD1. V lost 5 bases, J lost 4 bases, and 3 bases stayed unmatched. Germline V gene data show CDR1 as LNHDA and CDR2 as SQIVND (reference sequence). The CDR3 extends over 14 amino acids. In DNA form, the CDR3 reads TGTGCCAGTAGTCCCGGGACAGGGGGCTATGGCTACACCTTC. Its translation is CASSPGTGGYGYTF.

The genes are TRBV5-1 and TRBJ2-5; 7 bases fit TRBD2. The trim removed 0 bases at V and 7 bases at J, leaving 9 bases unmatched. The CDR3 has 15 residues. CDR1 and CDR2 (germline): SGHRS, YFSETQ. Written as DNA, the CDR3 is TGCGCCAGCAGCTTGGCCTCGGCGGGAGAGGCGACCCAGTACTTC. Amino acid sequence: CASSLASAGEATQYF.

The CDR3 coding sequence is TGTGCCAGCAGTTATTCAGGGTTCGCTGAAGCTTTCTTT. This gives the protein CASSYSGFAEAFF. The chain employs TRBV28 and TRBJ1-1, with D maybe TRBD1 (5 bases). The CDR3 is 13 residues long. CDR1 and CDR2 from the germline V gene are MDHEN and SYDVKM. V was cut by 4 bases and J by 6 bases, with 12 bases left in between.

V usage is TRBV27 and J usage is TRBJ2-7, with D perhaps TRBD1 (6 bases). V lost 6 bases and J lost 4, with 13 bases in between. CDR1 and CDR2 (germline): MNHEY, SMNVEV (reference sequence). CDR3 length: 13 amino acids. CDR3 nucleotide sequence: TGTGCCAGCAGGGACCAGGGGCTATACGAGCAGTACTTC. Translated, it gives CASRDQGLYEQYF.

This rearrangement joins TRBV9 to TRBJ2-5, with a weak D call TRBD2 (5 bases). Trimming pared 3 bases from V and 5 bases from J, leaving 11 bases between. This CDR3 is 13 amino acids long. The germline V gene has CDR1 SGDLS and CDR2 YYNGEE. CDR3: CASSAPGGETQYF. The CDR3, as DNA: TGTGCCAGCAGCGCCCCCGGCGGGGAGACCCAGTACTTC.

This chain joins TRBV19 and TRBJ1-5; tentatively, D is TRBD1 (6 bases). Germline CDR1 LNHDA, CDR2 SQIVND (reference sequence). V was shortened by 9 bases and J by 6 bases, with 21 bases between the two germline ends. The CDR3 loop spans 15 amino acids. The CDR3: CASERTAAPGQPQHF. CDR3 bases: TGTGCCAGCGAGCGGACAGCAGCGCCCGGTCAGCCCCAGCATTTT.

Only a few counts were recorded for this clone. The rearrangement joins TRBV5-4 to TRBJ2-3, with 9 bases lining up with TRBD2. This CDR3 has 16 amino acids. Germline CDR1 and CDR2: SGHNT and YYREEE (reference sequence). The J segment lost 5 bases and the V segment lost 0 bases, leaving 7 bases of the junction unmatched. CDR3 sequence reads: CASSLAGGRAVDTQYF. DNA of the CDR3: TGTGCCAGCAGCTTGGCCGGCGGGAGGGCCGTAGATACGCAGTATTTT.

This chain links TRBV23-1 with TRBJ2-7; D may be TRBD1 (6 bases). TRBV23-1 is reported as an ORF; its role is uncertain. The CDR3 sequence is 16 residues long. V shed 4 bases and J shed 2 bases, with 18 bases lying between them. For the CDR3, the DNA is TGCGCCAGCAGTCCCCAGGGGTACGACACAGCCTACGAGCAGTACTTC. Translated: CASSPQGYDTAYEQYF.

The chain uses TRBV10-1 and TRBJ2-2; D gene ambiguous. The V end lost 2 bases, the J end lost 7 bases, and 11 bases lay between the germline ends. The CDR3 is 14 amino acids. Germline-derived CDR1 and CDR2 are WNHNN and SYGVQD (reference sequence). The CDR3 DNA is TGCGCCAGCAGTGAGCACTTCTCCGGCGGGGAGCTGTTTTTT. Translating it yields CASSEHFSGGELFF.